This T cell receptor (beta chain) was retrieved from a study of CD8+ T cells in alopecia areata (dated by TCRdb to between 2018 and 2020). A note on the overall study: Treated patients were enrolled in an open-label pilot trial of oral tofacitinib, 5 to 10 mg twice daily, for moderate-to-severe alopecia areata. For the treated patients, the SALT score, which quantifies what percentage of scalp surface area is affected, served as the measure of disease severity. Biopsies were taken from tofacitinib-treated patients at baseline and at 4 and 24 weeks of treatment, and a later scalp biopsy was taken in several of the tofacitinib-treated patients. immunoSEQ multiplex PCR using 35 Vbeta forward primers and 13 Jbeta reverse primers was used to amplify TCRbeta CDR3 regions. Tofacitinib was administered for 6 to 18 months, and 6 months of follow-up off drug were then conducted to assess delayed response and recurrence. Human TCRbeta sequencing covered scalp tissue and sorted CD4+ and CD8+ peripheral blood T cells from patchy and totalis/universalis alopecia areata patients and healthy controls. RNA came from the PAXgene miRNA kit for fixed scalp, the miRNeasy kit for PBMCs, and the RNeasy kit for mouse skin. Clonality in the scalp was compared among normal scalp (n=4), patchy alopecia areata scalp (n=8), and alopecia totalis/universalis scalp (n=8). High-throughput TCRbeta sequencing was used to examine T cell clonal expansion in alopecia areata in both the C3H/HeJ mouse model and human patients. What the work shows at the level of the full study, not this receptor alone: The treated cohort was small, with a single nonresponder, so links between baseline CD8+ expansion and response need larger studies. Compared with normal scalp, lesional scalp, particularly in alopecia totalis/universalis, had higher clonality and more expanded CD8+ clones, which suggests antigenic drive. Compared with mice, TCR sequences shared between patients were less clear, possibly partly because of HLA diversity across the patient population. Scalp clonality and the number of expanded CD8+ clones among the top 100 scalp clones were significantly decreased by tofacitinib. During tofacitinib treatment, many expanded lesional clones remained in scalp and blood, and this persistence may partly explain relapse after treatment is stopped. Scalp TCR repertoire analysis is complicated because resident alphabeta T cells in normal human skin are also sequenced, whereas mouse skin is dominated by gammadelta T cells.

Points on this clone: Its antigen is still unknown. No per-base quality is available; no much larger clone lies one base away.

From the cysteine through the phenylalanine, the CDR3 covers 15 amino acids. Only the CDR3 portion is preserved as DNA: 45 bases, with reading frame beginning at the first base. V drops 4 bases and J drops 6 bases, leaving 18 bases in between. The CDR1 and CDR2 encoded by the germline V gene (reference sequence) are SEHNR and FQNEAQ. Library preparation was by the immunoSEQ multiplex PCR assay. RNA was extracted from all samples and reverse transcribed into cDNA, which served as template for TCR sequencing. SuperScript III was used to make first-strand cDNA, primed with a 2:1 mix of oligo-dT and random hexamers. A synthetic immune receptor repertoire was used to gauge amplification bias, and whatever bias remained was removed computationally. On the study's bioinformatics: Raw reads were preprocessed to remove errors, and CDR3 was defined by IMGT conventions from the conserved cysteine to phenylalanine. Clonality was computed by normalizing Shannon entropy by log2 of the number of productive unique TCRs and subtracting the result from 1. Whether scalp clones were CD4 or CD8 was inferred by matching scalp TCRbeta sequences against CD4 and CD8 repertoires sorted from blood. Entries here come from immuneACCESS through TCRdb and include only in-frame sequences with V and J called. Some clones fail to appear in such tables; in the studies checked, an unresolved V gene covers under half of the shortfall, and the cause of the remainder is unknown. V and J calls and clone size are copied from that table; D and trimming were computed from the DNA. A total of some 80,000 clones appear in this sample, approximately 72% of them only once. The biggest ten clones account for about 25% of the sample.

The time point label on this specimen signifies: 20 to 30 weeks on oral tofacitinib. This specimen's treatment or condition label, interpreted: oral pan-JAK inhibitor, 5-10 mg twice daily. Lesional scalp punch biopsies and peripheral blood were collected from alopecia areata patients. After PBMCs were isolated by density centrifugation and stained for CD3, CD4 and CD8, a FACSAria was used to sort CD4+ and CD8+ T cells. The receptor's source is a human donor with alopecia areata. Recombination connected TRBV7-9 to TRBJ1-1; 5 matching bases give a weak D call of TRBD1. Sequenced material: CD8+ T cells sorted from blood, taken at week 24, from a patient treated with tofacitinib. The CDR3 amino acid sequence is: CASSSPSEMGAEAFF. The DNA reads TGTGCCAGCAGCTCGCCAAGTGAGATGGGGGCTGAAGCTTTCTTT.